This T cell receptor beta chain derives from a study of CD8+ T cells in alopecia areata. Study-wide results and caveats: The presence of one nonresponder keeps the tie between baseline CD8+ expansion and response uncertain.

This clone was found once. Its cognate antigen is unknown. The treatment denotes: oral pan-JAK inhibitor, 5-10 mg twice daily. Alopecia areata patients provided lesional scalp punch biopsies and peripheral blood, both collected for the study. V was pared by 5 bases and J by 4 bases, with 14 bases between. The CDR3 has 14 amino acids. Germline loops: CDR1 SEHNR, CDR2 FQNEAQ (reference sequence). RNA extraction was followed by reverse transcription into cDNA, which acted as the sequencing template. Produced via immunoSEQ multiplex PCR; TCRdb's table is partial and in-frame only. The table includes about 190,000 clones, about three fifths detected once.

The source material was CD8+ T cells sorted from blood, sampled at week 24, from a patient treated with tofacitinib. V and J are TRBV7-9 and TRBJ1-1, with D hard to call. This TCR came from a human donor with alopecia areata. The CDR3 DNA reads as TGTGCCAGCAGCCCCCCACGGAGGTTCACTGAAGCTTTCTTT. It yields the protein CASSPPRRFTEAFF.